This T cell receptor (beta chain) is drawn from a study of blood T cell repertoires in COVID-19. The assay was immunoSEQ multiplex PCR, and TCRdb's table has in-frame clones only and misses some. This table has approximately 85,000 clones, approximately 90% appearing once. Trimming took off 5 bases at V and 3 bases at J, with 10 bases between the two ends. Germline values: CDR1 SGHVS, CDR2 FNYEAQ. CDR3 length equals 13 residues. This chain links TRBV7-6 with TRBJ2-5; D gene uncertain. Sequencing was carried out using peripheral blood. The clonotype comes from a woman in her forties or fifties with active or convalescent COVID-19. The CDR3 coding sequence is TGTGCCAGCAGCGGAGACGTCGAAGAGACCCAGTACTTC. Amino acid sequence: CASSGDVEETQYF.